This TCR beta chain was documented in a study of cytomegalovirus exposure and HLA in healthy donors. V gave up 6 bases and J gave up 7 bases, with 16 bases separating them. The germline gives CDR1 SNHLY, CDR2 FYNNEI. The CDR3 has 15 residues. The PCR ran on 60 Vbeta and 13 Jbeta primers. Generated by immunoSEQ multiplex PCR, the TCRdb table keeps only in-frame clones and is missing some. The data contain around 96,000 clones, 50% to 80% of them seen just once; the ten biggest clones take up 2.5% to 3.5%. The genes are TRBV2 and TRBJ1-6, with D tentatively TRBD1 (5 bases). Input material: PBMCs. This TCR came from a man in his fifties or sixties in good health and CMV-seronegative. The CDR3 reads CASRLEGGGNSPLHF. The DNA for the CDR3 is TGTGCCAGCAGACTGGAGGGCGGGGGGAATTCACCCCTCCACTTT.